This T cell receptor beta chain was recovered during a study of blood T cell repertoires in COVID-19. Background on the study: Samples of COVID-19 (acute and convalescent) were obtained from the United States, Italy and Spain. From T cells, B-cell-depleted T cells, or PBMCs came the material, which was cDNA or gDNA.

CDR3 length: 15 residues. The J segment lost 6 bases and the V segment lost 6 bases, leaving 5 bases of the junction unmatched. Germline assignment: CDR1 MNHEY and CDR2 SVGAGI. Per the original methods: By means of reference gene primer amplification, nucleated cell counts were estimated. The table came from immunoSEQ multiplex PCR; TCRdb's copy has only in-frame clones and leaves some out. The V and J calls and clone size come from that table; D and trimming were worked out from the DNA. The table includes 52,000 or so clones, 90% detected once. Sequencing was done on a sample of peripheral blood. The rearrangement uses TRBV6-5 and TRBJ2-2; 12 positions match TRBD2. The TCR originated in a man in his fifties or sixties with acute or convalescent COVID-19. CDR3 sequence: CASSRGTSGPGELFF. In nucleotides, the CDR3 is TGTGCCAGCAGCCGAGGGACTAGCGGGCCCGGGGAGCTGTTTTTT.